The entry below gives a single T cell receptor (beta chain) sequence along with its context. Its target is unknown. These data belong to a study of cytomegalovirus exposure and HLA in healthy donors. Study context: In a later analysis, the roughly 120 validation repertoires were reported to have used the same platform as the 550 to 850 first-cohort repertoires.

Profiled with immunoSEQ multiplex PCR; TCRdb holds only in-frame clones, not every one. The sample records about 73,000 clones, 94% being singletons. V lost 4 bases and J lost 5; bases outside the gene matches: 2. There are 15 residues in the CDR3. Per the germline V gene, CDR1 is LNHDA and CDR2 is SQIVND (reference sequence). Findings and limits, study-wide: Three chains linked to CMV were shown in vitro to be specific for CMV antigens. Rare TCR sequences predominated, though certain public TCRs were found in many donors. Among TCR beta chains, those listed as cytomegalovirus-associated numbered around 180.

Specimen: PBMCs. The receptor comes from a woman aged 18-30 years in good health and CMV-seronegative. This rearrangement joins TRBV19 to TRBJ2-5; 15 bases line up with TRBD2. The chain's CDR3 is CASSTGLAGGETQYF. CDR3 bases: TGTGCCAGTAGTACCGGACTAGCGGGAGGGGAGACCCAGTACTTC.